The rows below give T cell receptor beta chains drawn from one sample of a study of cytomegalovirus exposure and HLA in healthy donors. Profiled with immunoSEQ multiplex PCR; TCRdb holds only in-frame clones, not every one. The data show some 180,000 clones, with roughly 85% seen just once and about 2.3% held by the top ten. The sample taken for sequencing was PBMCs. The receptors were sampled from a woman between 50 and 59 years old in good health and CMV-seronegative. CDR3s include the opening cysteine and the closing phenylalanine or tryptophan. D genes are given only for firm matches. Clone size is shown for a subset of rows, as once, few, many or a class of expanded clone.

len	v_gene	d_gene	abundance	j_gene	CDR3nt	CDR3aa
16	TRBV5-6	TRBD2	.	TRBJ2-3	TGTGCCAGCAGCTTTCTGGGACTAGCGGGCTGGGATACGCAGTATTTT	CASSFLGLAGWDTQYF
14	TRBV6-1	.	.	TRBJ1-5	TGTGCCAGCAGTGGCGGGATTAGCAATCAGCCCCAGCATTTT	CASSGGISNQPQHF
15	TRBV19	.	.	TRBJ2-1	TGTGCCAGTAGTATAGGAGTAAACTCCTACAATGAGCAGTTCTTC	CASSIGVNSYNEQFF
14	TRBV30	.	.	TRBJ1-2	TGTGCCTGGAGTGTATCTGGCAGATTCTATGGCTACACCTTC	CAWSVSGRFYGYTF
13	TRBV9	.	.	TRBJ2-2	TGTGCCAGCAGCGTTTACAAGTCCGGGGAGCTGTTTTTT	CASSVYKSGELFF
15	TRBV18	.	.	TRBJ2-7	TGTGCCAGCTCACCCGAAAGAATAGCTCGCTACGAGCAGTACTTC	CASSPERIARYEQYF
17	TRBV28	.	.	TRBJ1-5	TGTGCCAGCAGTCCCTCAGGTACGGCCCGGAGCAATCAGCCCCAGCATTTT	CASSPSGTARSNQPQHF
13	TRBV11-3	.	.	TRBJ2-5	TGTGCCAGCAGCTCGGGCCTAGCGGAGACCCAGTACTTC	CASSSGLAETQYF
15	TRBV28	TRBD2	once	TRBJ2-7	TGTGCCACCTTCGCCGGGACTAGCGGCTCCTACGAGCAGTACTTC	CATFAGTSGSYEQYF
12	TRBV5-4	.	.	TRBJ1-2	TGTGCCAGCAGCTTGGCCTCGGGTGGCTACACCTTC	CASSLASGGYTF
13	TRBV28	.	.	TRBJ1-4	TGTGCCAGCAGAGACGGGAGGAGCGGGAAACTGTTTTTT	CASRDGRSGKLFF
13	TRBV28	.	.	TRBJ1-5	TGTGCCGGCCGGGTGGGGCCAAGACGGCCCCAGCATTTT	CAGRVGPRRPQHF
16	TRBV7-8	.	.	TRBJ1-5	TGTGCCAGCAGCTTAGAGGCTTGGACAGTTGCTCAGCCCCAGCATTTT	CASSLEAWTVAQPQHF
15	TRBV5-1	.	.	TRBJ2-5	TGCGCCAGCAGCCCCCAAGGAGGGGGCGGCGAGACCCAGTACTTC	CASSPQGGGGETQYF